Here is one T cell receptor beta chain with its context. Antigen unknown. This CDR3 comprises 12 residues. Germline V gene lookup returns CDR1 SEHNR and CDR2 FQNEAQ (reference sequence). cDNA synthesis was performed in eight separate reactions for each sample. The study subjected TCRalpha and TCRbeta cDNA to two nested PCRs of 16 and 9 cycles. Reprocessing the 5' RACE reads, TCRdb reports a single entry for every CDR3 protein and omits DNA. This sample's clone table lists roughly 330,000 distinct CDR3 sequences. The entry originates in a study of monozygotic twins with inflammatory bowel disease. Total RNA was isolated from whole blood without T cell sorting. The study's findings and limits: Inverse Simpson values showed less TCRbeta diversity in IBD patients than in their healthy co-twins.

The receptor was derived from a human donor with ulcerative colitis or Crohn's disease, or a healthy co-twin of an affected twin (not recorded which). The chain uses TRBV7-9 and TRBJ2-3. The sequenced material came from blood. The CDR3 reads CATLIGADTQYF.